The 14 T cell receptor beta chains given below trace back to one sample, sequenced in a study of cytomegalovirus exposure and HLA in healthy donors. It was with 60 Vbeta and 13 Jbeta primers that the PCR ran. This table comes from immunoSEQ multiplex PCR, and its TCRdb copy is limited to in-frame clones, with some not included. The data show 95,000 to 100,000 clones, 65% to 80% seen once. The sequenced sample consisted of PBMCs. These receptors all stem from a human donor in good health.

This clone occurred a few times. As DNA, the CDR3 is TGTGCCAGCAGCCGCCAAGGGGATACGAGCTCCTACGAGCAGTACTTC. Its translation is CASSRQGDTSSYEQYF. The rearrangement joins TRBV6-6 to TRBJ2-7; possibly TRBD1 for D (5 bases). Trimming shortened V by 6 bases and J by 0 bases, and 18 bases separated the two germline ends. Germline-derived CDR1 and CDR2 are MNHNY and SVGAGI (reference sequence). CDR3 size: 16 residues.

V gene TRBV27 combines with J gene TRBJ1-6, with D maybe TRBD1 (6 bases). CDR1 and CDR2 from the germline V gene are MNHEY and SMNVEV (reference sequence). This CDR3 comprises 16 residues. V lost 5 bases and J lost 4, with 15 bases in between. The CDR3: CASSPLTGDYNSPLHF. As DNA, the CDR3 is TGTGCCAGCAGTCCCCTGACAGGAGATTATAATTCACCCCTCCACTTT.

This clone was seen a few times. The chain links TRBV19 to TRBJ1-4; 7 nucleotides align to TRBD1. The ends lost 5 bases at V and 7 bases at J; junction bases unmatched: 13. This CDR3 comprises 16 residues. Germline assignment: CDR1 LNHDA and CDR2 SQIVND (reference sequence). The CDR3 nucleotides read TGTGCCAGTAGTTTAACTAAGGGGGCGCCGGGTGAAAAACTGTTTTTT. Translation: CASSLTKGAPGEKLFF. Combining the CDR3 with reference TRBV19 and TRBJ1-4 gives the whole variable domain DGGITQSPKYLFRKEGQNVTLSCEQNLNHDAMYWYRQDPGQGLRLIYYSQIVNDFQKGDIAEGYSVSREKKESFPLTVTSAQKNPTAFYLCASSLTKGAPGEKLFFGSGTQLSVL.

On this clone itself: The sample carries other DNA sequences with the same CDR3. This rearrangement joins TRBV29-1 to TRBJ2-5; 9 bases are a match to TRBD2. The CDR3 sequence is 16 residues long. V shed 0 bases and J 1 base; nucleotides not matched to a gene: 6. Looked up from germline, CDR1 is SQVTM and CDR2 is ANQGSEA. CDR3 amino acids: CSVEDPVAGVQETQYF. CDR3 coding DNA: TGCAGCGTTGAAGATCCCGTAGCGGGGGTCCAAGAGACCCAGTACTTC.

The genes are TRBV29-1 and TRBJ1-2, with D perhaps matching TRBD1 (5 bases). Deletions cut 3 bases from V and 0 bases from J, with 14 bases between. There are 15 residues in the CDR3. Germline V gives CDR1 SQVTM, CDR2 ANQGSEA. In DNA form, the CDR3 reads TGCAGCGTTGACGGTGGTGGGGCGGCTAACTATGGCTACACCTTC. Encoded protein: CSVDGGGAANYGYTF.

This clone was found a few times. The V gene is TRBV6-6, the J gene TRBJ1-4, with D possibly matching TRBD1 (5 bases). The germline V and J ends were trimmed by 2 bases and 10 bases, with 14 bases remaining between them. The germline CDR1 and CDR2 sequences are MNHNY and SVGAGI (reference sequence). This CDR3 is 14 amino acids long. CDR3 coding DNA: TGTGCCAGCAGTTACAGTCCAGGGCAGGGAAAACTGTTTTTT. This sequence encodes CASSYSPGQGKLFF.

The rearrangement links TRBV5-4 to TRBJ2-7; a possible D gene is TRBD1 (6 bases). Trimming stripped 1 base from V and 0 bases from J, with 17 bases between. CDR3 length equals 17 residues. The germline gives CDR1 SGHNT, CDR2 YYREEE (reference sequence). CDR3 region: CASSLFFGGQHSYEQYF. Here the CDR3 DNA reads TGTGCCAGCAGCTTGTTTTTCGGTGGACAGCACTCCTACGAGCAGTACTTC.

V usage is TRBV27 and J usage is TRBJ1-1, with D possibly being TRBD1 (5 bases). The germline gives CDR1 MNHEY, CDR2 SMNVEV (reference sequence). Trimming left V 8 bases short and J 3 bases short, with 22 bases between. CDR3 size: 16 residues. The CDR3 loop reads CASRPHGKGSDTEAFF. The CDR3 bases are TGTGCCAGCCGCCCCCATGGGAAGGGGTCGGACACTGAAGCTTTCTTT.

This chain joins TRBV6-1 and TRBJ1-1; D is perhaps TRBD1 (5 bases). There are 15 residues in the CDR3. V was trimmed by 3 bases and J by 5 bases, leaving 16 bases between them. The germline V gene has CDR1 MNHNS and CDR2 SASEGT. The CDR3 sequence: CASSDGQGGRTEAFF. In nucleotides, the CDR3 is TGTGCCAGCAGTGATGGTCAGGGAGGGCGGACTGAAGCTTTCTTT.

The V gene is TRBV6-1, the J gene TRBJ2-7; the match to TRBD1 covers 10 bases. The trim removed 4 bases at V and 7 bases at J, leaving 10 bases unmatched. This CDR3 spans 15 amino acids. Per germline, CDR1 MNHNS and CDR2 SASEGT. This CDR3 is CASSAQTGGGREQYF. DNA for the CDR3: TGTGCCAGCAGTGCCCAGACAGGGGGCGGGAGAGAGCAGTACTTC.

The rearrangement uses TRBV7-9 and TRBJ1-6, with 7 bases fitting TRBD1. The V gene end was trimmed by 0 bases and the J gene end by 7 bases; junction bases not matched to a gene: 3. The germline V gene encodes CDR1 SEHNR and CDR2 FQNEAQ (reference sequence). The CDR3 spans 15 residues. Here the CDR3 reads CASSLALTGNSPLHF. The CDR3, as DNA: TGTGCCAGCAGCTTAGCGCTGACAGGGAATTCACCCCTCCACTTT. The variable domain in full, completed from reference TRBV7-9 and TRBJ1-6, reads DTGVSQNPRHKITKRGQNVTFRCDPISEHNRLYWYRQTLGQGPEFLTYFQNEAQLEKSRLLSDRFSAERPKGSFSTLEIQRTEQGDSAMYLCASSLALTGNSPLHFGNGTRLTVT.

The table lists this clone with a count of one. The V and J genes are TRBV12-5 and TRBJ1-1, with D possibly being TRBD1 (6 bases). Germline V gives CDR1 LGHNT, CDR2 FRNRAP. The V and J ends lost 3 bases and 6 bases respectively, with 8 bases between them. The CDR3 is 12 residues long. CDR3 loop: CASGLGGPEAFF. DNA for the CDR3: TGTGCTAGTGGTTTAGGGGGTCCTGAAGCTTTCTTT. Combining the CDR3 with reference TRBV12-5 and TRBJ1-1 gives the whole variable domain DARVTQTPRHKVTEMGQEVTMRCQPILGHNTVFWYRQTMMQGLELLAYFRNRAPLDDSGMPKDRFSAEMPDATLATLKIQPSEPRDSAVYFCASGLGGPEAFFGQGTRLTVV.

The chain combines TRBV7-9 with TRBJ1-4; D call uncertain. The V gene lost 5 bases and the J gene lost 5 bases, with 12 bases spanning the gap. The germline V gene encodes CDR1 SEHNR and CDR2 FQNEAQ (reference sequence). The CDR3 sequence is 14 residues long. The CDR3 is CASSLDGENEKLFF. CDR3 bases: TGTGCCAGCAGCCTAGACGGAGAGAATGAAAAACTGTTTTTT.

V and J are TRBV6-1 and TRBJ1-6; D gene ambiguous. This CDR3 has 16 amino acids. Per germline, CDR1 MNHNS and CDR2 SASEGT. V lost 0 bases, J lost 7 bases, and 13 bases lay in between. This CDR3 reads CASSEAVEGRNSPLHF. CDR3 DNA: TGTGCCAGCAGTGAAGCGGTTGAAGGGAGAAATTCACCCCTCCACTTT.